This TCR beta chain is drawn from a study of T cells in Graves' hyperthyroidism and ophthalmopathy. Researchers took RNA transcripts and amplified the TCR beta CDR3 regions from them. With the HTBI primer set, the TCR CDR3 went through a first round of RT-PCR. MiXCR, applied by TCRdb to the multiplex PCR reads, yields one record per CDR3 protein. The table shows 300,000 to 400,000 distinct CDR3 sequences, with roughly 18% occurring only once. This clonotype was observed many times. At least 3 on the Clinical Activity Score was recorded for ophthalmopathy patients, who also had NOSPECS grade at least 4 and duration under 3 months. This CDR3 has 15 residues. Trimming cost V 4 bases and J 5 bases; bases outside gene matches: 4.

This chain joins TRBV12-3 or TRBV12-4 and TRBJ1-4; 10 nucleotides match TRBD1. The sample was blood. The sequence came from a man younger than 35 with Graves' ophthalmopathy. CDR3 amino acids: CASSSRDRGNEKLFF. The CDR3 nucleotides read TGTGCCAGCAGTTCCCGGGACAGGGGAAATGAAAAACTGTTTTTT.